This T cell receptor beta chain is from a study of vaccination and CD4 T cells after COVID-19. On the study more broadly: There were six male and four female convalescents, and two of them were Hispanic. Regarding the study as a whole: In convalescent patients, 304 of 307 vaccine-specific clones were mono-reactive for SARS-CoV-2 spike.

Concerning this clonotype: Its antigen remains unidentified.

The treatment was: 10-day PBMC culture with coronavirus spike peptide pools or control peptides (ViraFEST assay). Cultured CD4+ T cell DNA underwent sequencing with the Oncomine TCR Beta short-read assay. TCRdb called the PCR reads again in MiXCR, with one record for every CDR3 protein. The sample shows around 19,000 distinct CDR3 sequences, roughly 52% of them seen only once. This receptor was obtained from a human donor who had recovered from COVID-19. The sequenced sample was CD4+ T cells from blood, cultured in vitro.

The CDR3 bases are TGTGCCAGCAGTTTATATCGCCTCGGGGAGCTGTTTTTT. Protein sequence: CASSLYRLGELFF. This chain links TRBV27 with TRBJ2-2, with D hard to call. The ends were cut back, 1 base at V and 7 bases at J, with 7 bases in the middle. CDR3 length: 13 amino acids. CDR1 is MNHEY, CDR2 SMNVEV, per germline (reference sequence).